These T cell receptor beta chains were read from a single sample in a study of T cells after yellow fever vaccination. TCRdb re-analysed the 5' RACE reads in MiXCR, keeping a single row per CDR3 protein. The sample contains 310,000 or so distinct CDR3 sequences, 6.8% of which appear only once. The material was PBMCs, obtained around 45 days after the first yellow fever vaccination. The receptor set was obtained from a man aged 18 to 35 who received the YFV17D yellow fever vaccine. Each CDR3 is given with its conserved first and last residue.

V gene	J gene	CDR3 protein
TRBV20-1	TRBJ2-5	CSASGLAGGMETQYF
TRBV12-3/TRBV12-4	TRBJ2-3	CASSPTAWDTQYF
TRBV5-4	TRBJ2-7	CASSGQGDYEQYF
TRBV18	TRBJ1-2	CASSGSGGANYGYTF
TRBV5-1	TRBJ1-6	CASSRGQGINSPLHF
TRBV7-9	TRBJ1-4	CASTTLDEKLFF
TRBV29-1	TRBJ2-5	CSVTDRETQYF
TRBV19	TRBJ2-3	CASSSRADTQYF
TRBV4-3	TRBJ1-2	CASSQDPSGGDYGYTF
TRBV12-3/TRBV12-4	TRBJ2-3	CASRGTSGGTDTQYF
TRBV4-1	TRBJ1-1	CASSQVAGTNTEAFF
TRBV29-1	TRBJ2-3	CSLLRAFGTDTQYF
TRBV15	TRBJ2-1	CATSRTGVLASNNEQFF
TRBV4-3	TRBJ2-7	CASSRDMGAGAREQYF
TRBV5-1	TRBJ2-7	CASTAQPGPGTYEQYF
TRBV28	TRBJ2-1	CASSLPGGYNEQFF
TRBV24-1	TRBJ2-3	CATSGESGGAEDTQYF
TRBV5-1	TRBJ1-4	CASSLVYPGRGEKLFF
TRBV7-8	TRBJ2-7	CASSLSVEQPLPYEQYF
TRBV5-1	TRBJ2-1	CASSLDGRGLRAFF